This T cell receptor beta chain appears in the sequencing data of a study of blood T cell repertoires in COVID-19. Study context: Samples came from the United States, Italy and Spain, spanning acute and convalescent COVID-19. T cells, B-cell-depleted T cells, or PBMCs provided the cDNA or gDNA that served as material.

This CDR3 region has 17 residues. Measured with immunoSEQ multiplex PCR; TCRdb has only the in-frame clones, and not every one. The repertoire holds roughly 180,000 clones, with less than 85% as singletons. The chain links TRBV21-1 to TRBJ2-3; the D call TRBD2 from the table was never checked on the DNA. TRBV21-1 is a recognized pseudogene. The specimen was peripheral blood. The TCR originated in a human donor in a cohort sampled during active COVID-19. The CDR3: CASSKTLATTFTDTQYF. CDR3 nucleotide sequence: TGTGCCAGCAGCAAAACTTTAGCGACTACGTTCACAGATACGCAGTATTTT.